This is a list of T cell receptor beta chains from one sample in a study of CXCR3-negative and CXCR3-positive naive CD8 T cells. TCRdb re-called the 5' RACE reads and shows each CDR3 protein once, DNA omitted. The sample data list 150,000 to 180,000 distinct CDR3 sequences. The source material was naive CXCR3+ CD8+ T cells from blood. The receptors were gathered from a human donor in good health. Some clones in this sample may be carry-over from other donors' samples. CDR3s include the opening cysteine and the closing phenylalanine or tryptophan. Each record gives: V gene, J gene, CDR3 protein.

v_gene: TRBV11-3; j_gene: TRBJ2-2; CDR3aa: CASSSDRVNTGELFF
v_gene: TRBV30; j_gene: TRBJ1-2; CDR3aa: CAWAVIENYGYTF
v_gene: TRBV12-3/TRBV12-4; j_gene: TRBJ1-2; CDR3aa: CASSLGDRAYGYTF
v_gene: TRBV7-8; j_gene: TRBJ2-1; CDR3aa: CASSLVTAQGWGEQFF
v_gene: TRBV12-3/TRBV12-4; j_gene: TRBJ2-7; CDR3aa: CASSHDRGNEQYF
v_gene: TRBV28; j_gene: TRBJ2-7; CDR3aa: CASREQGMRYEQYF
v_gene: TRBV14; j_gene: TRBJ2-3; CDR3aa: CASSLVRSSTDTQYF
v_gene: TRBV10-3; j_gene: TRBJ2-1; CDR3aa: CAISEMTSLNEQFF
v_gene: TRBV7-6; j_gene: TRBJ2-7; CDR3aa: CASSPGTSVSTLEYEQYF
v_gene: TRBV24-1; j_gene: TRBJ2-2; CDR3aa: CATSDLQSRGLAGELFF
v_gene: TRBV12-3/TRBV12-4; j_gene: TRBJ2-1; CDR3aa: CASSTPRGSWNNEQFF
v_gene: TRBV7-6; j_gene: TRBJ2-7; CDR3aa: CASSWDISYEQYF